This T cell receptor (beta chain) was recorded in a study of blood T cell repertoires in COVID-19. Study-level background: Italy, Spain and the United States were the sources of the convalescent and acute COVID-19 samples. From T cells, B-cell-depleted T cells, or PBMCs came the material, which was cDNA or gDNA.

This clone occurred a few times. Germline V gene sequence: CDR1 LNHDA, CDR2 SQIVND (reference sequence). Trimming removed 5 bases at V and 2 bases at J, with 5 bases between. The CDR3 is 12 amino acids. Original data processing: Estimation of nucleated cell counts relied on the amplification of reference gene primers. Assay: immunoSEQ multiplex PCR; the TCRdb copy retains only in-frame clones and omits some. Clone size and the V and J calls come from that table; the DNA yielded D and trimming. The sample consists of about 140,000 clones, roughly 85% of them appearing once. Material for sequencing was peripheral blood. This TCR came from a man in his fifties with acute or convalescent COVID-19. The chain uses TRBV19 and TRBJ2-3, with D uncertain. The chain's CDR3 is CASSSITDTQYF. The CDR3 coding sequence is TGTGCCAGTAGTTCTATCACAGATACGCAGTATTTT.